These 15 T cell receptor beta chains originate from one sample sequenced in a study of blood T cells in healthy people across ages. A second PCR, run for about 7 to 11 cycles, used a sample-barcoded 5' primer plus a J-beta primer mix. MiXCR, run by TCRdb on the 5' RACE reads, gives a single entry per CDR3 protein. The repertoire consists of around 1,700,000 distinct CDR3 sequences, with 25% to 30% occurring once and the leading ten covering roughly 8%. The sequenced material came from blood. These receptors came from a woman between 25 and 40 years old in good health.

This clonotype appeared a single time. J is TRBJ2-7 and V is TRBV5-6, with D possibly TRBD2 on 5 matching bases. The assigned J gene may be wrong: the sequence end matches TRBJ2-5 better. Germline CDR1 SGHDT, CDR2 YYEEEE. The CDR3 has 14 residues. The CDR3 region is CASSYWRLGETQYF. CDR3 nucleotides: TGTGCCAGCAGCTACTGGAGGCTGGGGGAGACCCAGTACTTC.

The gene calls are TRBV20-1 and TRBJ2-1; D not resolved. The CDR3 loop spans 14 amino acids. V was shortened by 1 base and J by 6 bases, with 13 bases between the two germline ends. Germline loops: CDR1 DFQATT, CDR2 SNEGSKA (reference sequence). The CDR3 DNA follows: TGCAGTGCTAGAGGGGCCACGGGTAGCAATGAGCAGTTCTTC. This sequence encodes CSARGATGSNEQFF.

The chain has TRBV9 and TRBJ1-4; D remains unclear. Germline V gene data show CDR1 as SGDLS and CDR2 as YYNGEE. The germline V and J ends were trimmed by 3 bases and 0 bases, with 9 bases remaining between them. The CDR3 covers 15 residues. This CDR3 is CASSATDATNEKLFF. The CDR3 DNA is TGTGCCAGCAGCGCCACGGATGCAACTAATGAAAAACTGTTTTTT.

This clonotype was counted between two and nine times. The gene calls are TRBV27 and TRBJ1-1; possibly TRBD1 for D (5 bases). Deletions cut 2 bases from V and 6 bases from J, with 13 bases between. Per the germline V gene, CDR1 is MNHEY and CDR2 is SMNVEV (reference sequence). The CDR3 totals 14 residues. CDR3 residues: CASSLRGFSSEAFF. CDR3 DNA: TGTGCCAGCAGTTTAAGGGGATTCAGCTCTGAAGCTTTCTTT.

This clonotype was found a few times. This may be a read error, as it is one base from a much larger clone. The CDR3 DNA reads TGTGCCAGCAGCTTGTACCCCTCTAACCATGGCTACACCTTC. Translating gives CASSLYPSNHGYTF. This chain links TRBV7-3 with TRBJ1-2; D call uncertain. This CDR3 contains 14 residues. Germline V gives CDR1 SGHTA, CDR2 FQGTGA.

This clonotype was seen ten or more times. The rearrangement joins TRBV5-1 to TRBJ1-1; no clear D. The germline CDR1 and CDR2 sequences are SGHRS and YFSETQ. CDR3 length: 14 amino acids. V lost 1 base, J lost 0 bases, and 7 bases lay in between. This CDR3 is CASSLLAVNTEAFF. CDR3 DNA sequence: TGCGCCAGCAGCTTGTTGGCAGTGAACACTGAAGCTTTCTTT. The full variable domain, in which reference TRBV5-1 and TRBJ1-1 provide the parts outside the CDR3, is KAGVTQTPRYLIKTRGQQVTLSCSPISGHRSVSWYQQTPGQGLQFLFEYFSETQRNKGNFPGRFSGRQFSNSRSEMNVSTLELGDSALYLCASSLLAVNTEAFFGQGTRLTVV.

This rearrangement joins TRBV20-1 to TRBJ2-3; 11 bases match TRBD2. The CDR3 totals 16 residues. With V trimmed by 3 bases and J by 0 bases, 5 bases remained unmatched. CDR1 and CDR2 from the germline V gene are DFQATT and SNEGSKA (reference sequence). CDR3 in amino acids: CSASRGLAGSTDTQYF. In DNA form, the CDR3 reads TGCAGTGCTAGTCGCGGACTAGCGGGCAGCACAGATACGCAGTATTTT.

This clonotype was found a few times. This chain joins TRBV24-1 and TRBJ1-1; tentatively, D is TRBD1 (5 bases). The germline CDR1 and CDR2 sequences are KGHDR and SFDVKD. This CDR3 contains 15 residues. V lost 2 bases and J lost 2, with 11 bases in between. The CDR3 protein is CATSDSGTANTEAFF. Here the CDR3 DNA reads TGTGCCACCAGTGATTCAGGGACGGCCAACACTGAAGCTTTCTTT.

The CDR3, as DNA: TGTGCCAGCAGCGCCTCCCCCCTAGCGGGGTACCCTAGGGGAGAGACCCAGTACTTC. This encodes CASSASPLAGYPRGETQYF. The V gene is TRBV7-2, the J gene TRBJ2-5; TRBD2 agrees at 9 bases. This CDR3 is built from 19 residues. After removal of 5 bases from V and 4 bases from J, the junction contained 20 bases not matched to a gene. Germline V gives CDR1 SGHTA, CDR2 FQGNSA. The full variable domain, its missing parts supplied by reference TRBV7-2 and TRBJ2-5, is GAGVSQSPSNKVTEKGKDVELRCDPISGHTALYWYRQSLGQGLEFLIYFQGNSAPDKSGLPSDRFSAERTGGSVSTLTIQRTQQEDSAVYLCASSASPLAGYPRGETQYFGPGTRLLVL.

This clonotype was counted between two and nine times. This rearrangement joins TRBV12-3 or TRBV12-4 to TRBJ2-7, with 8 bases aligning to TRBD1. Germline trimming cut 6 bases from V and 4 bases from J; bases unmatched to any gene: 11. CDR3 size: 15 residues. The CDR3 DNA follows: TGTGCCAGCAGCCCCCTTGAGACAGGGGTATACGAGCAGTACTTC. Translation: CASSPLETGVYEQYF.

This clonotype was seen more than once but under ten times. The rearrangement links TRBV15 to TRBJ2-1; 11 nucleotides match TRBD2. Trimming took 1 base from V and 4 from J; bases not matched to a gene: 3. This CDR3 is 16 amino acids long. CDR1 is LNHNV and CDR2 is YYDKDF in the germline V gene (reference sequence). CDR3: CATSRGLAGRYNEQFF. The CDR3 DNA reads TGTGCCACCAGCAGAGGACTAGCGGGACGGTACAATGAGCAGTTCTTC.

A few counts support this clonotype. The genes are TRBV3-1 and TRBJ2-5; 7 bases are a match to TRBD2. The CDR3 runs 16 residues. V shed 5 bases, J shed 0 bases, and the junction held 9 bases outside the gene matches. Germline assignment: CDR1 LGHDT and CDR2 YNNKEL (reference sequence). CDR3 DNA: TGTGCCAGCAGCAGCGGGACTACTCTTAACCAAGAGACCCAGTACTTC. Translated, it gives CASSSGTTLNQETQYF.

This chain connects TRBV5-1 to TRBJ2-3, with 7 bases identical to TRBD2. Germline V gene sequence: CDR1 SGHRS, CDR2 YFSETQ. V lost 2 bases and J lost 6; bases outside the gene matches: 6. The CDR3 contains 14 residues. The CDR3 sequence: CASSFGRREDTQYF. DNA for the CDR3: TGCGCCAGCAGCTTCGGGAGGCGGGAGGATACGCAGTATTTT.

V usage is TRBV24-1 and J usage is TRBJ2-3; TRBD2 agrees at 9 bases. With 2 bases clipped from V and 0 bases from J, the junction kept 11 bases outside the gene matches. This CDR3 is 19 amino acids long. Germline CDR1 reads KGHDR; CDR2 reads SFDVKD. In DNA, the CDR3 is TGTGCCACCAGTGATTCTGAGACTAGCGGACTGGCTAGCACAGATACGCAGTATTTT. Protein: CATSDSETSGLASTDTQYF.

The rearrangement uses TRBV12-3 or TRBV12-4 and TRBJ2-3; TRBD1 might be the D (5 bases). The CDR3 has 15 amino acids. Trimming shortened V by 6 bases and J by 3 bases, and 16 bases separated the two germline ends. Here the CDR3 reads CASRRRQSSTDTQYF. DNA of the CDR3: TGTGCCAGCAGACGAAGACAGTCTAGTACAGATACGCAGTATTTT.